This T cell receptor beta chain is drawn from a study of blood T cells in healthy people across ages. Study results and caveats: Age advanced and TCR beta diversity per million T cells fell, roughly linearly. Aged donors had fewer naive CD4+ cells and lower diversity than long-lived donors. It was not possible, with unsorted PBMCs, to conclusively compare naive and antigen-experienced cells.

Worth noting for this clonotype: As yet, its antigen is unknown.

Primed by a sample-barcoded 5' primer and a J-beta primer mix, a second PCR proceeded for about 7 to 11 cycles. TCRdb reprocessed the 5' RACE reads with MiXCR, giving one entry per CDR3 protein. The data hold hundreds of thousands of distinct CDR3 sequences, with 52% observed a single time. This CDR3 spans 16 amino acids. In germline, CDR1 is MNHNY, CDR2 SVGAGI (reference sequence). The donors, aged about 6 to 100, were healthy Caucasians from Russia. Material: blood. The genes are TRBV6-6 and TRBJ2-7, with 13 bases identical to TRBD2. Near its end, the DNA agrees better with TRBJ2-5, so the J call may be wrong. The receptor was isolated from a woman older than 75 in good health. The CDR3 region is CASSWTGTSGEETQYF. The CDR3 region has the DNA TGTGCCAGCAGTTGGACCGGGACTAGCGGGGAAGAGACCCAGTACTTC.